Presented here are 4 T cell receptor beta chains from one specimen sequenced in a study of blood T cell repertoires in COVID-19. Repertoires were generated with immunoSEQ multiplex PCR, while TCRdb's copy carries only in-frame clones and drops some. Of nearly 45,000 clones listed, about 80% were seen once; the top ten hold roughly 20%. The specimen was peripheral blood. These TCRs come from a man between 65 and 79 years old with acute or convalescent COVID-19.

This clone turned up a few times. This chain links TRBV7-9 with TRBJ1-2, with D unclear. Trimming stripped 2 bases from V and 4 bases from J, with 8 bases between. CDR1 SEHNR and CDR2 FQNEAQ come from the germline V gene (reference sequence). The CDR3 sequence is 13 residues long. CDR3 residues: CASSLSGSYGYTF. Here the CDR3 DNA reads TGTGCCAGCAGCTTATCGGGTAGCTATGGCTACACCTTC.

The chain uses TRBV6-1 and TRBJ2-2; D not certain. CDR1 MNHNS and CDR2 SASEGT come from the germline V gene. This CDR3 region has 14 residues. Trimming stripped 2 bases from V and 1 base from J, with 5 bases between. The chain's CDR3 is CASSEIRNTGELFF. CDR3 coding DNA: TGTGCCAGCAGTGAAATCAGGAACACCGGGGAGCTGTTTTTT.

The gene calls are TRBV7-2 and TRBJ2-5; 7 bases match TRBD1. V gave up 4 bases and J gave up 4 bases; unmatched junction bases: 12. The CDR3 is made up of 16 amino acids. Germline V gene data show CDR1 as SGHTA and CDR2 as FQGNSA. The CDR3 nucleotides are TGTGCCAGCAGCTCACAACAGGGGTTATCAGGAGAGACCCAGTACTTC. Residues: CASSSQQGLSGETQYF. Variable domain in full (rest from reference TRBV7-2 and TRBJ2-5): GAGVSQSPSNKVTEKGKDVELRCDPISGHTALYWYRQSLGQGLEFLIYFQGNSAPDKSGLPSDRFSAERTGGSVSTLTIQRTQQEDSAVYLCASSSQQGLSGETQYFGPGTRLLVL.

This chain uses TRBV18 with TRBJ1-2; a weak D match, TRBD1 (5 bases). V was clipped by 2 bases and J by 8 bases, with 12 bases between them. Germline CDR1 is KGHSH and CDR2 is LQKENI. The CDR3 totals 13 residues. In DNA form, the CDR3 reads TGTGCCAGCTCACCAGGGGCAGGGTTCGGCTACACCTTC. Translation gives CASSPGAGFGYTF.